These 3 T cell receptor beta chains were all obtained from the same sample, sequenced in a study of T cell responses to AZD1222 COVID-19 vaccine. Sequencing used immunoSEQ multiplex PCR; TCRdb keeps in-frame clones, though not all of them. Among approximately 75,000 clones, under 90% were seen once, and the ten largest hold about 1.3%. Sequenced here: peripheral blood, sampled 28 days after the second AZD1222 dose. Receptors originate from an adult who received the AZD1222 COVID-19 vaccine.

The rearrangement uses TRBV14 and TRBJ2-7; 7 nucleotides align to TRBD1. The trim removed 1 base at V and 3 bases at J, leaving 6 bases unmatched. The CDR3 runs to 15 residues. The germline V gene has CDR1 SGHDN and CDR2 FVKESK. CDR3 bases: TGTGCCAGCAGCCAAGGGCAGGGGGTAATCTACGAGCAGTACTTC. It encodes CASSQGQGVIYEQYF.

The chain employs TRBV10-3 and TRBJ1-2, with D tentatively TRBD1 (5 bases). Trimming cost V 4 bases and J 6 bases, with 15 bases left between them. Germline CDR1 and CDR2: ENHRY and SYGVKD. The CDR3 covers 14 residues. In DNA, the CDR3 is TGTGCCATCAGTGGACCGGGACCCACGGATGGCTACACCTTC. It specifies CAISGPGPTDGYTF.

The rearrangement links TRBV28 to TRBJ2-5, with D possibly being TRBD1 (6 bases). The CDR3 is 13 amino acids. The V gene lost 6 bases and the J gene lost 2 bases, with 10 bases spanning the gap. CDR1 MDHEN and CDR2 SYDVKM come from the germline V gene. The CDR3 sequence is CASSSDRQETQYF. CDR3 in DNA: TGTGCCAGCAGCTCAGACAGGCAAGAGACCCAGTACTTC.